This T cell receptor beta chain was retrieved from a study of T cells in Graves' hyperthyroidism and ophthalmopathy. The PBMCs had their origin in more than 9.5 ml of fresh peripheral blood. Amplified TCR beta CDR3 regions came from RNA transcripts. The HTBI primer set was used in a first-round RT-PCR of the TCR CDR3. TCRdb ran MiXCR on the multiplex PCR reads and lists one entry per CDR3 protein. This sample has 480,000 or so distinct CDR3 sequences, with approximately 14% found just once. This receptor was identified in a woman aged 18-29 years with Graves' hyperthyroidism. The specimen sequenced was blood.

CDR3 bases: TGTGCCAGCAGTGAATTCACTGGGACGGCAACTAGCACAGATACGCAGTATTTT. Amino acids: CASSEFTGTATSTDTQYF. The chain is built from TRBV5-6 and TRBJ2-3; perhaps D is TRBD1 or TRBD2 (5 bases each). The CDR3 runs to 18 residues. The ends were cut back, 5 bases at V and 0 bases at J, with 22 bases in the middle. Germline V gene sequence: CDR1 SGHDT, CDR2 YYEEEE.